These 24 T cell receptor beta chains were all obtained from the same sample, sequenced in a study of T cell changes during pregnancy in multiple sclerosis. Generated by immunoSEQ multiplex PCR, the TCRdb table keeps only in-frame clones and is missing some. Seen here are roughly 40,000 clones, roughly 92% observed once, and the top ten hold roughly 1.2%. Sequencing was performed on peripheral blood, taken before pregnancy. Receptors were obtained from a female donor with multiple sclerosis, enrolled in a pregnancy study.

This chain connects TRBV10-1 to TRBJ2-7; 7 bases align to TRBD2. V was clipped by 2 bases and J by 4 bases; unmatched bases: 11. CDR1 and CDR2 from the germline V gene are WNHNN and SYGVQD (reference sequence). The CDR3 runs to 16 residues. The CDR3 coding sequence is TGCGCCAGCAGTGAGGCCCCTACTAGCGACGGGTACGAGCAGTACTTC. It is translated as CASSEAPTSDGYEQYF.

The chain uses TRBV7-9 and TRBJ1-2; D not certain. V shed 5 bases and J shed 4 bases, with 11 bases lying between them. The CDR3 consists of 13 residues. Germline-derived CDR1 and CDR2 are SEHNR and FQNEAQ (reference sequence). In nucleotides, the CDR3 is TGTGCCAGCAGCCTTCCAGGAGGCTATGGCTACACCTTC. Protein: CASSLPGGYGYTF.

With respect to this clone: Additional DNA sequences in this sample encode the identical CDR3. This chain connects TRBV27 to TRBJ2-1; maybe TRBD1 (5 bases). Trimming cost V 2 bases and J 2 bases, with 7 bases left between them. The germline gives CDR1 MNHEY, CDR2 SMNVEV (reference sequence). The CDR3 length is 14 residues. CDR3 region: CASSLQGPYNEQFF. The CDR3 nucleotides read TGTGCCAGCAGTTTACAGGGCCCCTACAATGAGCAGTTCTTC.

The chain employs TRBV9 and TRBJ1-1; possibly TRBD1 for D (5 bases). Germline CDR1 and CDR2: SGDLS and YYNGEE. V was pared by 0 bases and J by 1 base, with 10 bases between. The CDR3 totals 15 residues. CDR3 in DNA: TGTGCCAGCAGCGTAGTTCTTACAGGGAACACTGAAGCTTTCTTT. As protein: CASSVVLTGNTEAFF. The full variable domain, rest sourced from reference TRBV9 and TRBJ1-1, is DSGVTQTPKHLITATGQRVTLRCSPRSGDLSVYWYQQSLDQGLQFLIQYYNGEERAKGNILERFSAQQFPDLHSELNLSSLELGDSALYFCASSVVLTGNTEAFFGQGTRLTVV.

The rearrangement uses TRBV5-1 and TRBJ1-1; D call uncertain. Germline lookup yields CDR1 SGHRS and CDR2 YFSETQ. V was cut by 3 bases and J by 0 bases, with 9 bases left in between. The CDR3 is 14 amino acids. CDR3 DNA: TGCGCCAGCAGCTCTCGGGGTTTGAACACTGAAGCTTTCTTT. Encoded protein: CASSSRGLNTEAFF.

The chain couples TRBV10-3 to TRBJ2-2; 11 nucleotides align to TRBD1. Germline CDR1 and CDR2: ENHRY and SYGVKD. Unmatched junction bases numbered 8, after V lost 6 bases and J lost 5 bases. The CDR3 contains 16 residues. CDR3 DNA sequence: TGTGCCATCAGCCAAGGGACAGGGGGAAGGACCGGGGAGCTGTTTTTT. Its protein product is CAISQGTGGRTGELFF.

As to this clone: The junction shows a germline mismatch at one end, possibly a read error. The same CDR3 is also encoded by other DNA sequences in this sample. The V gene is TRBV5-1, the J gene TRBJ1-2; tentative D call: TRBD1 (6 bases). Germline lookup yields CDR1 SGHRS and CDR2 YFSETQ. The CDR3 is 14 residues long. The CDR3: CASRNGQFYYGYTF. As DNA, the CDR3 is TGTGCCAGCAGGAACGGACAGTTCTACTATGGCTACACCTTC.

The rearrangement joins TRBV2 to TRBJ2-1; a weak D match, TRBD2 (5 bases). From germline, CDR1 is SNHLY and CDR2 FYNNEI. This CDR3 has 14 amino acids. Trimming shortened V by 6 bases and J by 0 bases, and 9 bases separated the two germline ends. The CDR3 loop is CASRERSSYNEQFF. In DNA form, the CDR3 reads TGTGCCAGCAGGGAGCGGAGCTCCTACAATGAGCAGTTCTTC.

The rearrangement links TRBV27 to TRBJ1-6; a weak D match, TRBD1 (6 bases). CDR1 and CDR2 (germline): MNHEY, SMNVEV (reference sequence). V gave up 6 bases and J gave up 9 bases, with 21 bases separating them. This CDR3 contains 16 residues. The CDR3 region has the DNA TGTGCCAGCAGCCGTTCTACAGGGTCGAGGTCTTCACCCCTCCACTTT. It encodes CASSRSTGSRSSPLHF.

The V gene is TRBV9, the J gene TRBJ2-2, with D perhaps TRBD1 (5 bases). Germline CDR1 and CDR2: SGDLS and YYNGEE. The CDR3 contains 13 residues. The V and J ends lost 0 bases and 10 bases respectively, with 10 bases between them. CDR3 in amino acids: CASSVGGPAELFF. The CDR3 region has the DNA TGTGCCAGCAGCGTAGGGGGCCCCGCGGAGCTGTTTTTT.

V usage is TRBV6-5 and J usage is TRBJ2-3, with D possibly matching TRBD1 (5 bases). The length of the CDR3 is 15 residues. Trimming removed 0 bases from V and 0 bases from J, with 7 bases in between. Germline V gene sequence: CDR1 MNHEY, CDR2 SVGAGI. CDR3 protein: CASSYSSGSTDTQYF. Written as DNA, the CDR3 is TGTGCCAGCAGTTACTCATCAGGGAGCACAGATACGCAGTATTTT.

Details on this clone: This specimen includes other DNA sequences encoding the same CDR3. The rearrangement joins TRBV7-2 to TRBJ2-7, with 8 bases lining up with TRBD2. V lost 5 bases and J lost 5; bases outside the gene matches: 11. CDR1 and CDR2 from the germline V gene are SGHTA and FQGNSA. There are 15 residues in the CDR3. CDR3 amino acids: CASSPGGSMSHEQYF. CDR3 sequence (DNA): TGTGCCAGCAGCCCGGGGGGGTCAATGTCCCACGAGCAGTACTTC. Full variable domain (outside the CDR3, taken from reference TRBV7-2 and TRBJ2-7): GAGVSQSPSNKVTEKGKDVELRCDPISGHTALYWYRQSLGQGLEFLIYFQGNSAPDKSGLPSDRFSAERTGGSVSTLTIQRTQQEDSAVYLCASSPGGSMSHEQYFGPGTRLTVT.

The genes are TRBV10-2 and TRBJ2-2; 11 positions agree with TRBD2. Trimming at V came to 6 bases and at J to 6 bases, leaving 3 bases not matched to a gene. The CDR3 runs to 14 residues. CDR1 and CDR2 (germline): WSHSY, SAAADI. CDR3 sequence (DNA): TGCGCCAGCAGACTAGCGGGAGCGGCCGGGGAGCTGTTTTTT. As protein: CASRLAGAAGELFF.

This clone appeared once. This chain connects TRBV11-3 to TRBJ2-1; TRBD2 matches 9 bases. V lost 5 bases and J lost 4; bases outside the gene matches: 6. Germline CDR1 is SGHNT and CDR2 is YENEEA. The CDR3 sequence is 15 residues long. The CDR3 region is CASSAGGSVYNEQFF. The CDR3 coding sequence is TGTGCCAGCAGCGCGGGAGGGTCCGTTTACAATGAGCAGTTCTTC. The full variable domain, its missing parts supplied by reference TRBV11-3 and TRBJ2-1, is EAGVVQSPRYKIIEKKQPVAFWCNPISGHNTLYWYLQNLGQGPELLIRYENEEAVDDSQLPKDRFSAERLKGVDSTLKIQPAELGDSAVYLCASSAGGSVYNEQFFGPGTRLTVL.

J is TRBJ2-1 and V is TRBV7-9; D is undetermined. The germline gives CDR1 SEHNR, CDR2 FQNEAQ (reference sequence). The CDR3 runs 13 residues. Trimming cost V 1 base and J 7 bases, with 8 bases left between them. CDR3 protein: CASSLGAKNEQFF. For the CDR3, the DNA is TGTGCCAGCAGCTTAGGTGCGAAAAATGAGCAGTTCTTC.

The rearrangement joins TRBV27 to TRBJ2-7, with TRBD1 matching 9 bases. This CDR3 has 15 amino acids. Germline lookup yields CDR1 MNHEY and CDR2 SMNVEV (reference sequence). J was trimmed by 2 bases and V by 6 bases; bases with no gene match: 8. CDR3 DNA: TGTGCCAGCAGGCCACCCGGGACAGGGACCTACGAGCAGTACTTC. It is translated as CASRPPGTGTYEQYF.

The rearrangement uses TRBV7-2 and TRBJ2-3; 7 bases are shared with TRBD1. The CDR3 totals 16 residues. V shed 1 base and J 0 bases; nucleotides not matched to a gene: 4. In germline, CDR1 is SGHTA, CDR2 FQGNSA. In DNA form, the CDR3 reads TGTGCCAGCAGCTTAGAAATGACAGGGAGCACAGATACGCAGTATTTT. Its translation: CASSLEMTGSTDTQYF.

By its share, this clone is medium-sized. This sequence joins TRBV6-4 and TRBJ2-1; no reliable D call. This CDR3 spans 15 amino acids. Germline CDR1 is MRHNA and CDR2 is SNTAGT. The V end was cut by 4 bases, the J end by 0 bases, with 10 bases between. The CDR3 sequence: CASSGGPGSYNEQFF. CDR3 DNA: TGTGCCAGCAGTGGCGGCCCGGGCTCCTACAATGAGCAGTTCTTC.

The CDR3 nucleotides read TGTGCCAGCAGTTCCCTAGGAGGAACACCGAGCTATGGCTACACCTTC. Its protein product is CASSSLGGTPSYGYTF. This sequence joins TRBV27 and TRBJ1-2; D is ambiguous. Trimming removed 4 bases at V and 4 bases at J, with 19 bases between. This CDR3 contains 16 residues. Per the germline V gene, CDR1 is MNHEY and CDR2 is SMNVEV (reference sequence).

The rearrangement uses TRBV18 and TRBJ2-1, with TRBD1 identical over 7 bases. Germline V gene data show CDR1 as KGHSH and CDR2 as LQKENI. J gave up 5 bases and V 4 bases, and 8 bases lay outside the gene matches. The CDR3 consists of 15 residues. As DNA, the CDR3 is TGTGCCAGCTCACGCTCGACAGGGTCCAACAATGAGCAGTTCTTC. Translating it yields CASSRSTGSNNEQFF. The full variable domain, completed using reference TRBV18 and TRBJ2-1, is NAGVMQNPRHLVRRRGQEARLRCSPMKGHSHVYWYRQLPEEGLKFMVYLQKENIIDESGMPKERFSAEFPKEGPSILRIQQVVRGDSAAYFCASSRSTGSNNEQFFGPGTRLTVL.

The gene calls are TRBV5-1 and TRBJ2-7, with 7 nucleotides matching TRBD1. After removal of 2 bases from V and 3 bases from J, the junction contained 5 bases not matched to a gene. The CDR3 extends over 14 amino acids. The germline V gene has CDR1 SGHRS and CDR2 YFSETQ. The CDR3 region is CASSFTTGDYEQYF. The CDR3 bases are TGCGCCAGCAGCTTTACCACAGGGGACTACGAGCAGTACTTC.

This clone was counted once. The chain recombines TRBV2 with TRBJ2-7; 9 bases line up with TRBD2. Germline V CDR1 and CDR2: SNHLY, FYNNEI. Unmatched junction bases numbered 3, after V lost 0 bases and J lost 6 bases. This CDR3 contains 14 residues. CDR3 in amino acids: CASSEAGTSIEQYF. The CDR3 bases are TGTGCCAGCAGTGAAGCAGGGACTAGCATCGAGCAGTACTTC.

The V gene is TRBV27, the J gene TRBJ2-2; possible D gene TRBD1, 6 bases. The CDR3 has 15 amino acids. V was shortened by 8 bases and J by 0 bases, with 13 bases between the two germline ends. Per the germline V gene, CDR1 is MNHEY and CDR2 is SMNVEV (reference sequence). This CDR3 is CASAIDRSNTGELFF. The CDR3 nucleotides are TGTGCCAGCGCAATCGACAGGTCGAACACCGGGGAGCTGTTTTTT.

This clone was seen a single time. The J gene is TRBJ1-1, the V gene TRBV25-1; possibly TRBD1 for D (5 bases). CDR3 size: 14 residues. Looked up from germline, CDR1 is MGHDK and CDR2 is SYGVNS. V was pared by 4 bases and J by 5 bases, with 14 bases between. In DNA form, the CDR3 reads TGTGCCAGCAGTGTGGGGTCGGGGGGAACTGAAGCTTTCTTT. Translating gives CASSVGSGGTEAFF.